A single sample is the source of the 31 T cell receptor beta chains below, sequenced in a study of technical replicates of blood from a handful of donors. Here immunoSEQ multiplex PCR was the method, and the copy in TCRdb shows in-frame clones only, minus some. The table shows 100,000 or so clones, with 96% occurring only once. The sample was T cells isolated from PBMCs. Receptor source: a human donor in good health.

This chain joins TRBV7-6 and TRBJ2-7; TRBD2 aligns across 14 bases. V was clipped by 4 bases and J by 3 bases; unmatched bases: 2. Germline CDR1 SGHVS, CDR2 FNYEAQ. The CDR3 sequence is 15 residues long. CDR3 in DNA: TGTGCCAGCAGCTCGGGACTAGCGGGAGTCTACGAGCAGTACTTC. Its protein product is CASSSGLAGVYEQYF.

The rearrangement joins TRBV30 to TRBJ2-3; 7 bases align to TRBD2. Germline trimming cut 4 bases from V and 7 bases from J; bases unmatched to any gene: 11. CDR1 and CDR2 from the germline V gene are GTSNPN and SVGIG (reference sequence). CDR3 size: 14 residues. In nucleotides, the CDR3 is TGTGCCTGGAATAGCGGGCCAGCCCCTAATACGCAGTATTTT. This codes for CAWNSGPAPNTQYF.

This clone has just one count. CDR3 in amino acids: CASSEPGLAPYEQYF. The CDR3 DNA follows: TGTGCCAGCAGTGAGCCGGGACTAGCTCCCTACGAGCAGTACTTC. The V and J genes are TRBV6-1 and TRBJ2-7; 9 bases fit TRBD2. The V segment lost 3 bases and the J segment 2 bases; nucleotides outside the gene matches: 5. The CDR3 contains 15 residues. Germline CDR1 and CDR2: MNHNS and SASEGT.

This clone was found a few times. The chain combines TRBV10-3 with TRBJ1-1; 7 nucleotides line up with TRBD1. CDR1 ENHRY and CDR2 SYGVKD come from the germline V gene. The CDR3 extends over 16 amino acids. Unmatched junction bases numbered 12, after V lost 7 bases and J lost 1 base. The CDR3: CAIMPGQTIPNTEAFF. DNA of the CDR3: TGTGCCATCATGCCGGGACAGACCATCCCGAACACTGAAGCTTTCTTT.

V is TRBV7-2 and J is TRBJ2-3, with TRBD1 matching over 8 bases. Trimming at V came to 6 bases and at J to 0 bases, leaving 5 bases not matched to a gene. CDR3 length: 15 amino acids. The V gene's germline CDR1 is SGHTA and CDR2 FQGNSA. The CDR3 DNA reads as TGTGCCAGCAGTCGGACAGGGCCTAGCACAGATACGCAGTATTTT. Translation gives CASSRTGPSTDTQYF.

The table lists this clone with a count of one. The chain has TRBV5-1 and TRBJ2-7, with 9 nucleotides matching TRBD1. The germline V gene encodes CDR1 SGHRS and CDR2 YFSETQ. J gave up 7 bases and V 0 bases, and 17 bases lay outside the gene matches. The CDR3 covers 18 residues. CDR3 amino acids: CASSLGNLGGQGILEQYF. The CDR3 nucleotides read TGCGCCAGCAGCTTGGGAAACTTAGGGGGACAGGGTATCTTGGAGCAGTACTTC.

This chain links TRBV28 with TRBJ2-7; D ambiguous. The CDR3 sequence is 14 residues long. The V gene lost 3 bases and the J gene lost 3 bases, with 12 bases spanning the gap. The germline gives CDR1 MDHEN, CDR2 SYDVKM. This chain's CDR3 is CASSLVQPFYEQYF. CDR3 DNA: TGTGCCAGCAGTTTGGTACAGCCCTTCTACGAGCAGTACTTC.

The genes are TRBV7-3 and TRBJ2-1, with 8 bases that match TRBD2. The trim removed 1 base at V and 8 bases at J, leaving 7 bases unmatched. The germline CDR1 and CDR2 sequences are SGHTA and FQGTGA. The CDR3 loop spans 15 amino acids. The CDR3 sequence is CASSLNREGIDEQFF. The CDR3 DNA sequence: TGTGCCAGCAGCTTAAATCGGGAGGGGATTGATGAGCAGTTCTTC.

The chain has TRBV11-3 and TRBJ2-1; TRBD1 matches 8 bases. The CDR3 runs 18 residues. Per the germline V gene, CDR1 is SGHNT and CDR2 is YENEEA. Trimming cost V 0 bases and J 2 bases; bases outside gene matches: 9. The CDR3 here is CASSLDSIDRGPYNEQFF. CDR3 DNA: TGTGCCAGCAGCTTAGATTCTATCGACAGGGGTCCCTACAATGAGCAGTTCTTC.

The rearrangement uses TRBV25-1 and TRBJ2-7; 10 bases map to TRBD2. Trimming cost V 8 bases and J 3 bases; bases outside gene matches: 7. The CDR3 consists of 14 residues. Germline V gives CDR1 MGHDK, CDR2 SYGVNS. The CDR3 protein is CASGTGTSDYEQYF. The CDR3, as DNA: TGTGCCAGCGGGACCGGGACTAGCGACTACGAGCAGTACTTC.

J is TRBJ1-5 and V is TRBV30; D is ambiguous. Germline loops: CDR1 GTSNPN, CDR2 SVGIG (reference sequence). Trimming cost V 4 bases and J 7 bases, with 11 bases left between them. CDR3 length: 12 residues. CDR3 sequence reads: CAWTHSGQPQHF. CDR3 coding DNA: TGTGCCTGGACCCATTCGGGGCAGCCCCAGCATTTT.

Only one count was recorded for this clone. The gene calls are TRBV11-2 and TRBJ2-3, with 9 bases identical to TRBD1. Germline CDR1 reads SGHAT; CDR2 reads FQNNGV. CDR3 length: 16 residues. The V segment lost 3 bases and the J segment 4 bases; nucleotides outside the gene matches: 8. The CDR3 bases are TGTGCCAGCAGCTTTAGGGGGACAGGGTTTCCAGATACGCAGTATTTT. This codes for CASSFRGTGFPDTQYF.

This clone was seen just once. The rearrangement links TRBV29-1 to TRBJ1-2, with D unresolved. Germline values: CDR1 SQVTM, CDR2 ANQGSEA. The V gene lost 3 bases and the J gene lost 1 base, with 6 bases spanning the gap. The CDR3 contains 12 residues. CDR3 residues: CSVDRLNYGYTF. As DNA, the CDR3 is TGCAGCGTTGACAGGCTTAACTATGGCTACACCTTC.

The J gene is TRBJ2-7, the V gene TRBV6-5; D possibly corresponds to TRBD1 (6 bases). CDR3 length: 15 amino acids. Germline V lookup: CDR1 MNHEY, CDR2 SVGAGI. Trimming pared 2 bases from V and 1 base from J, leaving 12 bases between. The CDR3 reads CASSYRGHLSYEQYF. CDR3 coding DNA: TGTGCCAGCAGTTACCGGGGACATTTATCCTACGAGCAGTACTTC.

The chain combines TRBV27 with TRBJ2-7; weak D call: TRBD1 (5 bases). The CDR3 extends over 15 amino acids. V was shortened by 6 bases and J by 2 bases, with 17 bases between the two germline ends. The germline V gene encodes CDR1 MNHEY and CDR2 SMNVEV (reference sequence). The CDR3 sequence: CASRLHFQGAYEQYF. In nucleotides, the CDR3 is TGTGCCAGCAGACTACACTTCCAGGGTGCCTACGAGCAGTACTTC.

The rearrangement joins TRBV5-1 to TRBJ1-2, with 10 bases lining up with TRBD1. J gave up 4 bases and V 3 bases, and 3 bases lay outside the gene matches. The CDR3 runs 14 residues. The germline V gene has CDR1 SGHRS and CDR2 YFSETQ. CDR3 nucleotide sequence: TGCGCCAGCAGCTCGGGACAGGGGCCCTATGGCTACACCTTC. This gives the protein CASSSGQGPYGYTF. The full variable domain, completed using reference TRBV5-1 and TRBJ1-2, is KAGVTQTPRYLIKTRGQQVTLSCSPISGHRSVSWYQQTPGQGLQFLFEYFSETQRNKGNFPGRFSGRQFSNSRSEMNVSTLELGDSALYLCASSSGQGPYGYTFGSGTRLTVV.

This clone was picked up one time. The V call is TRBV15, the J call TRBJ1-2; TRBD1 might be the D (5 bases). V lost 6 bases and J lost 6, with 14 bases in between. The CDR3 contains 13 residues. Germline V gene sequence: CDR1 LNHNV, CDR2 YYDKDF (reference sequence). CDR3 residues: CATRGDWNDGYTF. The DNA of the CDR3 is TGTGCCACCAGAGGGGACTGGAATGATGGCTACACCTTC.

The chain is built from TRBV7-9 and TRBJ2-7; 10 bases match TRBD1. The CDR3 is made up of 17 amino acids. Germline CDR1 is SEHNR and CDR2 is FQNEAQ (reference sequence). V lost 1 base to trimming and J lost 3 bases; unmatched junction nucleotides: 9. The CDR3 sequence is CASSLVGQGGIGYEQYF. The CDR3, as DNA: TGTGCCAGCAGCTTAGTAGGACAGGGGGGGATTGGCTACGAGCAGTACTTC.

The rearrangement uses TRBV6-5 and TRBJ2-2; maybe TRBD1 (6 bases). The CDR3 sequence is 14 residues long. V was pared by 4 bases and J by 4 bases, with 10 bases between. Germline V gene lookup returns CDR1 MNHEY and CDR2 SVGAGI. This chain's CDR3 is CASSSSGVTGELFF. The CDR3 DNA follows: TGTGCCAGCAGTTCCTCAGGGGTCACCGGGGAGCTGTTTTTT.

V is TRBV10-3 and J is TRBJ2-3, with 7 bases lining up with TRBD2. The germline V gene has CDR1 ENHRY and CDR2 SYGVKD. The CDR3 is made up of 16 amino acids. Unmatched junction bases numbered 8, after V lost 2 bases and J lost 3 bases. CDR3 protein: CAISERAGVGTDTQYF. The CDR3 DNA is TGTGCCATCAGTGAGAGGGCGGGAGTCGGGACAGATACGCAGTATTTT.

V and J are TRBV6-1 and TRBJ1-1, with a possible D match to TRBD1 (5 bases). This CDR3 is 15 amino acids long. V was clipped by 2 bases and J by 0 bases, with 10 bases between them. Per germline, CDR1 MNHNS and CDR2 SASEGT. The CDR3 loop reads CASSEWTSLNTEAFF. The CDR3 DNA is TGTGCCAGCAGTGAATGGACATCCTTGAACACTGAAGCTTTCTTT.

The rearrangement uses TRBV27 and TRBJ2-7; D is perhaps TRBD2 (5 bases). The CDR3 runs 12 residues. Germline assignment: CDR1 MNHEY and CDR2 SMNVEV (reference sequence). The ends were cut back, 10 bases at V and 2 bases at J, with 12 bases in the middle. The CDR3 is CAIGKGPYEQYF. DNA of the CDR3: TGTGCCATCGGGAAGGGCCCCTACGAGCAGTACTTC.

This clone was seen only once. The rearrangement joins TRBV6-1 to TRBJ2-7; 7 nucleotides align to TRBD2. The CDR3 is 14 residues long. In germline, CDR1 is MNHNS, CDR2 SASEGT. V shed 6 bases, J shed 2 bases, and the junction held 7 bases outside the gene matches. The CDR3 nucleotides read TGTGCCAGCAGGGGGCCCGGGGGGACCTACGAGCAGTACTTC. It is translated as CASRGPGGTYEQYF.

The chain carries TRBV12-5 and TRBJ1-1; D may be TRBD1 (5 bases). This CDR3 contains 12 residues. CDR1 and CDR2 from the germline V gene are LGHNT and FRNRAP. Trimming took 5 bases from V and 5 from J, leaving 9 bases between them. CDR3 amino acids: CASGPGGTEAFF. For the CDR3, the DNA is TGTGCTAGTGGTCCCGGGGGGACTGAAGCTTTCTTT.

This rearrangement joins TRBV10-3 to TRBJ2-7; the D gene is possibly TRBD1 (6 bases). This CDR3 is 12 amino acids long. Looked up from germline, CDR1 is ENHRY and CDR2 is SYGVKD. Trimming shortened V by 0 bases and J by 7 bases, and 7 bases separated the two germline ends. The CDR3 reads CAISESRGEQYF. CDR3 bases: TGTGCCATCAGTGAGTCGAGGGGGGAGCAGTACTTC.

V usage is TRBV28 and J usage is TRBJ2-7, with a possible D match to TRBD2 (5 bases). This CDR3 spans 11 amino acids. From germline, CDR1 is MDHEN and CDR2 SYDVKM. With 7 bases removed from V and 6 bases from J, the gap between germline ends came to 10 bases. The CDR3 DNA reads TGTGCCAGCACTAGGCGGGCCGAGCAGTACTTC. Encoded protein: CASTRRAEQYF.

The DNA for the CDR3 is TGTGCCAGTACCCTTAACGGCCGGGACAGTGATCTTGGCTACACCTTC. Its protein product is CASTLNGRDSDLGYTF. This chain connects TRBV19 to TRBJ1-2; 7 bases line up with TRBD1. Trimming removed 7 bases from V and 7 bases from J; junction bases left unmatched: 18. This CDR3 comprises 16 residues. The V gene's germline CDR1 is LNHDA and CDR2 SQIVND (reference sequence).

Only a few counts were recorded for this clone. This chain joins TRBV6-5 and TRBJ1-1; D is undetermined. The CDR3 spans 11 residues. Per the germline V gene, CDR1 is MNHEY and CDR2 is SVGAGI. V was trimmed by 6 bases and J by 5 bases, leaving 7 bases between them. CDR3 sequence (DNA): TGTGCCAGCAGGACGAGGACTGAAGCTTTCTTT. It translates to CASRTRTEAFF.

This clone was detected only once. This rearrangement joins TRBV15 to TRBJ1-5; a possible D gene is TRBD1 (5 bases). This CDR3 spans 15 amino acids. Deletions cut 7 bases from V and 5 bases from J, with 18 bases between. CDR1 is LNHNV, CDR2 YYDKDF, per germline (reference sequence). CDR3 residues: CATTPSRQSYQPQHF. The CDR3 bases are TGTGCCACCACCCCCTCTCGACAGAGCTATCAGCCCCAGCATTTT.

V gene TRBV7-3 combines with J gene TRBJ2-1; 10 positions match TRBD1. After removal of 6 bases from V and 0 bases from J, the junction contained 17 bases not matched to a gene. Germline V gives CDR1 SGHTA, CDR2 FQGTGA. The CDR3 has 20 amino acids. CDR3 in amino acids: CASSPRTRDRGHSSYNEQFF. CDR3 DNA sequence: TGTGCCAGCAGTCCGCGAACCCGGGACAGGGGCCACAGCTCCTACAATGAGCAGTTCTTC.

CDR3 nucleotide sequence: TGCGCCAGCAGTCACAGCGGGACTAGCGGGACGAACACCGGGGAGCTGTTTTTT. Protein: CASSHSGTSGTNTGELFF. The chain carries TRBV23-1 and TRBJ2-2; 13 bases map to TRBD2. TRBV23-1 is recorded as an ORF, its role being uncertain. The length of the CDR3 is 18 residues. Trimming cost V 3 bases and J 0 bases; bases outside gene matches: 4.